One and the same sample provided the 22 T cell receptor beta chains below, sequenced in a study of T cells in localized non-small cell lung cancer. TCRdb's table, derived via immunoSEQ multiplex PCR, lists solely in-frame clones and lacks some. The sample shows tens of thousands of clones, approximately 90% of them seen only once. This sample comprised peripheral blood mononuclear cells, obtained before any cancer treatment. All receptors derive from a male donor older than 55 with stage II lung adenocarcinoma.

V gene TRBV15 combines with J gene TRBJ2-5, with TRBD2 matching 9 bases. The trim removed 4 bases at V and 5 bases at J, leaving 8 bases unmatched. The CDR3 length is 15 residues. Per germline, CDR1 LNHNV and CDR2 YYDKDF (reference sequence). CDR3 nucleotide sequence: TGTGCCACCAGCAACCCAGCGGGAGGCGGGGAGACCCAGTACTTC. This gives the protein CATSNPAGGGETQYF.

This clone was seen a single time. CDR3 residues: CASRGGQNTEAFF. The CDR3 DNA reads as TGCGCCAGCAGGGGGGGACAGAACACTGAAGCTTTCTTT. The chain links TRBV4-1 to TRBJ1-1; D may be TRBD1 (6 bases). With 6 bases removed from V and 1 base from J, the gap between germline ends came to 9 bases. CDR1 MGHRA and CDR2 YSYEKL come from the germline V gene. The CDR3 contains 13 residues.

The J gene is TRBJ2-2, the V gene TRBV2; D is perhaps TRBD1 (6 bases). This CDR3 is 14 amino acids long. Germline V gene lookup returns CDR1 SNHLY and CDR2 FYNNEI. Trimming left V 5 bases short and J 4 bases short, with 11 bases between. The CDR3 is CASSYRESTGELFF. In nucleotides, the CDR3 is TGTGCCAGCAGTTACAGGGAAAGCACCGGGGAGCTGTTTTTT.

The chain couples TRBV19 to TRBJ2-7, with TRBD1 as a possible D gene (5 bases). The length of the CDR3 is 13 residues. CDR1 is LNHDA, CDR2 SQIVND, per germline (reference sequence). Trimming cost V 5 bases and J 1 base, with 9 bases left between them. CDR3 loop: CASSLGLSYEQYF. The CDR3, as DNA: TGTGCCAGTAGTTTGGGGCTATCCTACGAGCAGTACTTC. Combining the CDR3 with reference TRBV19 and TRBJ2-7 gives the whole variable domain DGGITQSPKYLFRKEGQNVTLSCEQNLNHDAMYWYRQDPGQGLRLIYYSQIVNDFQKGDIAEGYSVSREKKESFPLTVTSAQKNPTAFYLCASSLGLSYEQYFGPGTRLTVT.

This chain links TRBV27 with TRBJ2-1, with D perhaps TRBD1 (6 bases). Germline V lookup: CDR1 MNHEY, CDR2 SMNVEV (reference sequence). CDR3 length equals 10 residues. Trimming took off 11 bases at V and 15 bases at J, with 17 bases between the two ends. This CDR3 reads CARQGGQLFF. The CDR3 bases are TGTGCCCGCCAAGGGGGACAACTGTTCTTC.

This clone was seen only a few times. V usage is TRBV27 and J usage is TRBJ1-2, with TRBD1 matching over 9 bases. The CDR3 contains 15 residues. Trimming cost V 6 bases and J 8 bases; bases outside gene matches: 13. Germline V gene data show CDR1 as MNHEY and CDR2 as SMNVEV (reference sequence). The CDR3 nucleotides are TGTGCCAGCAGCCGACCCGGGACAGGGTTTCCCGGCTACACCTTC. Its translation is CASSRPGTGFPGYTF.

V gene TRBV5-5 combines with J gene TRBJ2-1; D may be TRBD2 (5 bases). CDR3 length: 15 residues. Germline loops: CDR1 SGHKS, CDR2 YYEKEE (reference sequence). V was trimmed by 3 bases and J by 0 bases, leaving 10 bases between them. The CDR3 DNA reads TGTGCCAGCAGCTCGCTAGCCGACTCCTACAATGAGCAGTTCTTC. It codes for CASSSLADSYNEQFF.

This rearrangement joins TRBV2 to TRBJ2-1; D is undetermined. This CDR3 has 16 residues. Trimming removed 3 bases at V and 4 bases at J, with 16 bases between. Germline V lookup: CDR1 SNHLY, CDR2 FYNNEI. CDR3 bases: TGTGCCAGCAGTGACTCCCTTTCCCCATTTTACAATGAGCAGTTCTTC. Encoded protein: CASSDSLSPFYNEQFF.

V gene TRBV27 combines with J gene TRBJ1-1; D uncertain. V gave up 4 bases and J gave up 0 bases, with 15 bases separating them. The CDR3 is made up of 16 amino acids. The germline CDR1 and CDR2 sequences are MNHEY and SMNVEV (reference sequence). In DNA form, the CDR3 reads TGTGCCAGCAGTTCCGGGTTGCCTCGGATGAACACTGAAGCTTTCTTT. It translates to CASSSGLPRMNTEAFF.

The chain has TRBV4-2 and TRBJ1-4, with D uncertain. CDR1 is LGHNA and CDR2 is YNFKEQ in the germline V gene. Trimming cost V 0 bases and J 8 bases, with 19 bases left between them. This CDR3 spans 17 amino acids. For the CDR3, the DNA is TGTGCCAGCAGCCAAGATTTAGTCACAGCCTCGAGGGAAAAACTGTTTTTT. Translation: CASSQDLVTASREKLFF.

In DNA, the CDR3 is TGTGCCAGTAGTACCCGCCCACTGACAGGAACTAATGAAAAACTGTTTTTT. Translation gives CASSTRPLTGTNEKLFF. The chain uses TRBV19 and TRBJ1-4; D is perhaps TRBD1 (6 bases). Germline loops: CDR1 LNHDA, CDR2 SQIVND (reference sequence). V was pared by 4 bases and J by 1 base, with 16 bases between. The CDR3 loop spans 17 amino acids.

This chain links TRBV7-8 with TRBJ2-7; possible D gene TRBD1, 5 bases. V was pared by 2 bases and J by 2 bases, with 22 bases between. CDR3 length equals 18 residues. CDR1 is SGHVS, CDR2 FQNEAQ, per germline. The CDR3 loop is CASSLTVGPSSLAYEQYF. In DNA form, the CDR3 reads TGTGCCAGCAGCTTAACGGTGGGGCCCTCTTCGTTGGCCTACGAGCAGTACTTC.

The rearrangement joins TRBV7-9 to TRBJ2-5, with D unclear. V gave up 5 bases and J gave up 0 bases, with 1 base separating them. The CDR3 runs to 11 residues. CDR1 is SEHNR and CDR2 is FQNEAQ in the germline V gene (reference sequence). CDR3 amino acids: CASSHQETQYF. CDR3 coding DNA: TGTGCCAGCAGCCACCAAGAGACCCAGTACTTC.

This clone has a handful of counts. The chain combines TRBV11-1 with TRBJ2-3, with TRBD1 matching over 9 bases. The CDR3 runs 15 residues. Germline V gives CDR1 SGHAT, CDR2 FQDESV (reference sequence). The V gene end was trimmed by 4 bases and the J gene end by 3 bases; junction bases not matched to a gene: 5. The CDR3 reads CASSSGQGGTDTQYF. DNA for the CDR3: TGTGCCAGCAGCTCGGGACAGGGAGGAACAGATACGCAGTATTTT.

This chain connects TRBV12-5 to TRBJ1-4; 9 bases map to TRBD1. The CDR3 extends over 14 amino acids. The V segment lost 6 bases and the J segment 8 bases; nucleotides outside the gene matches: 7. From germline, CDR1 is LGHNT and CDR2 FRNRAP. CDR3: CASGRDRVNEKLFF. CDR3 nucleotide sequence: TGTGCTAGTGGCCGGGACAGGGTAAACGAAAAACTGTTTTTT.

This chain uses TRBV28 with TRBJ1-1; D is unresolved. Trimming removed 7 bases from V and 1 base from J, with 10 bases in between. CDR1 and CDR2 (germline): MDHEN, SYDVKM. This CDR3 has 13 residues. CDR3 region: CASIEAGNTEAFF. The CDR3 DNA reads TGTGCCAGCATTGAGGCGGGGAACACTGAAGCTTTCTTT.

In this sample, this clone turned up a few times. V is TRBV5-1 and J is TRBJ1-1, with D unresolved. This CDR3 contains 14 residues. V was clipped by 0 bases and J by 7 bases, with 13 bases between them. Germline V gene sequence: CDR1 SGHRS, CDR2 YFSETQ. CDR3 region: CASSLGPWSNEAFF. DNA of the CDR3: TGCGCCAGCAGCTTGGGACCATGGTCCAATGAAGCTTTCTTT.

The chain joins TRBV2 to TRBJ2-7, with D maybe TRBD1 (6 bases). Germline V gene data show CDR1 as SNHLY and CDR2 as FYNNEI. There are 15 residues in the CDR3. V was clipped by 7 bases and J by 3 bases, with 19 bases between them. Here the CDR3 DNA reads TGTGCCAGCAAAAGGAGCGAAGGGGGAAGCTACGAGCAGTACTTC. Translating gives CASKRSEGGSYEQYF.

The genes are TRBV30 and TRBJ1-2; tentatively, D is TRBD1 (6 bases). The CDR3 covers 14 residues. Germline V gene lookup returns CDR1 GTSNPN and CDR2 SVGIG (reference sequence). Trimming cost V 0 bases and J 4 bases, with 12 bases left between them. This CDR3 reads CAWSVQGHTYGYTF. As DNA, the CDR3 is TGTGCCTGGAGTGTACAGGGACACACCTATGGCTACACCTTC.

The genes are TRBV19 and TRBJ2-7; D unresolved. The CDR3 has 14 residues. The ends were cut back, 4 bases at V and 3 bases at J, with 13 bases in the middle. CDR1 and CDR2 (germline): LNHDA, SQIVND (reference sequence). DNA of the CDR3: TGTGCCAGTAGTAACTTAAATGGGGACTACGAGCAGTACTTC. Amino acids: CASSNLNGDYEQYF.

The V and J genes are TRBV28 and TRBJ1-1; no firm D call. V lost 4 bases and J 4 bases, leaving 4 bases between the germline ends. The CDR3 has 11 amino acids. Germline V gene sequence: CDR1 MDHEN, CDR2 SYDVKM. The CDR3 region is CASSYTTEAFF. The CDR3 DNA sequence: TGTGCCAGCAGTTACACCACTGAAGCTTTCTTT. Full variable domain (remainder filled in from reference TRBV28 and TRBJ1-1): DVKVTQSSRYLVKRTGEKVFLECVQDMDHENMFWYRQDPGLGLRLIYFSYDVKMKEKGDIPEGYSVSREKKERFSLILESASTNQTSMYLCASSYTTEAFFGQGTRLTVV.

This chain joins TRBV28 and TRBJ2-3; TRBD1 is a possible D gene (5 bases). Per the germline V gene, CDR1 is MDHEN and CDR2 is SYDVKM. V dropped 2 bases and J dropped 4 bases, with 10 bases sitting between them. This CDR3 contains 14 residues. The CDR3 sequence is CASSLQGGADTQYF. In DNA form, the CDR3 reads TGTGCCAGCAGTTTACAGGGTGGGGCAGATACGCAGTATTTT.